The rows below give T cell receptor beta chains drawn from one sample of a study of T-cell reconstitution after alpha-beta-depleted transplantation in children. Using its own MiXCR run on the PCR reads, TCRdb lists one record per CDR3 protein. The sample includes 500,000 or so distinct CDR3 sequences, about 33% seen only once; the top ten take roughly 2.5%. Sequenced material: PBMCs from the stem cell graft donor, taken from the stem cell graft. The receptors originated from a human donor who donated a stem cell graft to a child with aplastic anemia. Each CDR3 is given with its conserved first and last residue. D genes are given only for firm matches. Clone size, where shown, is once, few, many, or a class for clones that have expanded.

J gene | clone size | D gene | CDR3 length | V gene | CDR3 DNA | CDR3 protein
TRBJ2-1 | many | - | 16 | TRBV12-3/TRBV12-4 | TGTGCCAGCATCGAGGGCAGCTCAAGCTCCTACAATGAGCAGTTCTTC | CASIEGSSSSYNEQFF
TRBJ1-4 | - | TRBD1 | 15 | TRBV6-1 | TGTGCCAGCAGTCTTACAGGGGGCAACCATGAAAAACTGTTTTTT | CASSLTGGNHEKLFF
TRBJ2-3 | - | - | 17 | TRBV29-1 | TGCAGCGTTGAAGATCCCAGCAGTCCTAGTTCCCCAGATACGCAGTATTTT | CSVEDPSSPSSPDTQYF
TRBJ2-3 | - | - | 15 | TRBV9 | TGTGCCAGCAGCGTAGTTCCCGCTCGCACAGATACGCAGTATTTT | CASSVVPARTDTQYF
TRBJ1-1 | once | - | 14 | TRBV25-1 | TGTGCCAGCAGTGAAACAGCCCGGCAGGCTGAAGCTTTCTTT | CASSETARQAEAFF
TRBJ1-1 | few | - | 16 | TRBV30 | TGTGCCTGGAGTGTAAGCTACGTGGGAAGTCGGACTGAAGCTTTCTTT | CAWSVSYVGSRTEAFF
TRBJ1-5 | many | TRBD1 | 14 | TRBV6-1 | TGTGCCAGCAGGGCACAGGGGTACGGGCAGCCCCAGCATTTT | CASRAQGYGQPQHF
TRBJ2-7 | - | TRBD1 | 15 | TRBV7-9 | TGTGCCAGCAGCCCAAGACAGGGGGAGGCCTACGAGCAGTACTTC | CASSPRQGEAYEQYF
TRBJ2-5 | - | - | 15 | TRBV11-2 | TGTGCCAGCAGCTTCTACAGATCTTTCCAAGAGACCCAGTACTTC | CASSFYRSFQETQYF
TRBJ2-7 | - | - | 13 | TRBV7-9 | TGTGCCAGCAGCGGCCCCTGGGGGCCCGAGCAGTACTTC | CASSGPWGPEQYF
TRBJ1-1 | - | TRBD1 | 16 | TRBV6-2/TRBV6-3 | TGTGCCAGCAGTTACTTCGGACAGGGGTGGGACACTGAAGCTTTCTTT | CASSYFGQGWDTEAFF
TRBJ2-2 | - | TRBD2 | 14 | TRBV30 | TGTGCCTGGAGTGCCCTAGCGGGAGCCGGGGAGCTGTTTTTT | CAWSALAGAGELFF
TRBJ2-3 | few | TRBD2 | 15 | TRBV14 | TGTGCCAGCAACTCCGGGACTAGCAGCACAGATACGCAGTATTTT | CASNSGTSSTDTQYF
TRBJ1-2 | few | - | 12 | TRBV29-1 | TGCAGCGTTGGGTCCGGGAACTATGGCTACACCTTC | CSVGSGNYGYTF
TRBJ1-1 | few | TRBD1 | 17 | TRBV4-3 | TGCGCCAGCAGCCAAGAGAACAGGGGGAGGCTGAACACTGAAGCTTTCTTT | CASSQENRGRLNTEAFF
TRBJ1-2 | few | TRBD1 | 14 | TRBV6-5 | TGTGCCAGCAGTTACGAGGGACAGCACTATGGCTACACCTTC | CASSYEGQHYGYTF
TRBJ1-6 | - | - | 12 | TRBV5-1 | TGCGCCAGCAGCTTGGATGGGTCACCCCTCCACTTT | CASSLDGSPLHF
TRBJ2-5 | few | - | 12 | TRBV12-3/TRBV12-4 | TGTGCCAGCAGTTTTGATCGAGAGACCCAGTACTTC | CASSFDRETQYF
TRBJ1-1 | - | TRBD1 | 17 | TRBV29-1 | TGCAGCGTAGACCACGAGGACAGGGCCCAAATGAACACTGAAGCTTTCTTT | CSVDHEDRAQMNTEAFF
TRBJ2-7 | many | - | 15 | TRBV6-5 | TGTGCCAGCAGTTACTCGAGTCAGTCCCCCTACGAGCAGTACTTC | CASSYSSQSPYEQYF
TRBJ2-7 | few | - | 15 | TRBV27 | TGTGCCAGCAGTTCCCCGGGACCAAATAGGTACGAGCAGTACTTC | CASSSPGPNRYEQYF
TRBJ2-5 | few | TRBD1 | 15 | TRBV5-1 | TGCGCCAGCAGCGTCACTACAGGGGCGGAGGAGACCCAGTACTTC | CASSVTTGAEETQYF
TRBJ2-6 | - | - | 18 | TRBV29-1 | TGCAGCGTTGTGGGGGGCCCGACAGGGAACTCTGGGGCCAACGTCCTGACTTTC | CSVVGGPTGNSGANVLTF
TRBJ2-3 | few | TRBD2 | 17 | TRBV7-8 | TGTGCCAGCAGCTTATTGCGTACTAGCGGGAGTTCAGATACGCAGTATTTT | CASSLLRTSGSSDTQYF
TRBJ1-2 | few | TRBD1 | 14 | TRBV12-3/TRBV12-4 | TGTGCCAGCAGCAGGGGACAGTCTAACTATGGCTACACCTTC | CASSRGQSNYGYTF
TRBJ2-1 | - | TRBD2 | 15 | TRBV5-6 | TGTGCCAGCAGCTTGAAGGTTAGCGGGAGGAATGAGCAGTTCTTC | CASSLKVSGRNEQFF
TRBJ2-1 | once | - | 13 | TRBV6-2/TRBV6-3 | TGTGCCAGCCTGGAGGGGACTTACAATGAGCAGTTCTTC | CASLEGTYNEQFF
TRBJ1-2 | - | - | 16 | TRBV24-1 | TGTGCCACCAGTGATTCTAGACTCCTGCCCCTCTATGGCTACACCTTC | CATSDSRLLPLYGYTF
TRBJ2-3 | few | - | 12 | TRBV6-2/TRBV6-3 | TGTGCCAGCAGTTGGTGGGAAGATACGCAGTATTTT | CASSWWEDTQYF
TRBJ2-2 | few | - | 15 | TRBV20-1 | TGCAGTGGGCCCCGGGGAGGAGGGGACACCGGGGAGCTGTTTTTT | CSGPRGGGDTGELFF
TRBJ1-2 | - | TRBD1 | 15 | TRBV20-1 | TGCAGTGCGCCGATTTCGGGACAGGGGGCGGGTGGCTACACCTTC | CSAPISGQGAGGYTF
TRBJ2-5 | many | TRBD1 | 15 | TRBV6-2/TRBV6-3 | TGTGCCAGCAGCGAGGGACAGGCAGAGCAAGAGACCCAGTACTTC | CASSEGQAEQETQYF
TRBJ2-7 | - | TRBD1 | 14 | TRBV6-1 | TGTGCCAGCAGGACCGGGACAGGTTCCAACGAGCAGTACTTC | CASRTGTGSNEQYF
TRBJ1-1 | - | - | 14 | TRBV12-3/TRBV12-4 | TGTGCCAGCAGTCCCCAGGCCCGGGACACTGAAGCTTTCTTT | CASSPQARDTEAFF
TRBJ1-5 | - | - | 17 | TRBV15 | TGTGCCACCAGCAGAGGGGGGGGAGGAAATAGCAATCAGCCCCAGCATTTT | CATSRGGGGNSNQPQHF
TRBJ1-1 | - | - | 14 | TRBV7-2 | TGTGCCAGCAGAAAAAGGGGAGGGAACACTGAAGCTTTCTTT | CASRKRGGNTEAFF
TRBJ2-1 | few | TRBD2 | 15 | TRBV10-3 | TGTGCCATCAGTGATCTAGCGGGAGGTTCCCATGAGCAGTTCTTC | CAISDLAGGSHEQFF
TRBJ2-3 | - | TRBD1 | 16 | TRBV29-1 | TGCAGCGTCCGGCCGGGACAGGGGACTTACACAGATACGCAGTATTTT | CSVRPGQGTYTDTQYF
TRBJ1-1 | - | - | 14 | TRBV14 | TGTGCCAGCAGCTCCACGAGGGGGGTGACTGAAGCTTTCTTT | CASSSTRGVTEAFF
TRBJ2-1 | - | TRBD2 | 17 | TRBV7-2 | TGTGCCAGCAGCTCTACCGCCGGGACTAAAAGGGCCAATGAGCAGTTCTTC | CASSSTAGTKRANEQFF
TRBJ1-2 | - | - | 15 | TRBV7-2 | TGTGCCAGCAGCTACGCAGCCACGGAGAACTATGGCTACACCTTC | CASSYAATENYGYTF
TRBJ2-2 | - | TRBD1 | 16 | TRBV12-3/TRBV12-4 | TGTGCCAGCAGCCCTGGACAGGGCACGAACACCGGGGAGCTGTTTTTT | CASSPGQGTNTGELFF
TRBJ2-1 | once | - | 18 | TRBV4-1 | TGCGCCAGCAGCCAAGAATCCTGGACTGCGCTCTACTCCAATGAGCAGTTCTTC | CASSQESWTALYSNEQFF
TRBJ2-3 | - | TRBD2 | 16 | TRBV28 | TGTGCCAGCAGTTCGGGACTAGCGGGACGCACAGATACGCAGTATTTT | CASSSGLAGRTDTQYF
TRBJ2-7 | - | TRBD1 | 14 | TRBV12-3/TRBV12-4 | TGTGCCAGCACCGACAGGGCCCTCTCCTACGAGCAGTACTTC | CASTDRALSYEQYF
TRBJ2-1 | - | TRBD2 | 16 | TRBV3-1 | TGTGCCAGCAGCCAAGGCAGCGGGGGAGCCTACAATGAGCAGTTCTTC | CASSQGSGGAYNEQFF
TRBJ2-1 | - | TRBD2 | 18 | TRBV5-1 | TGCGCCAGCAGCCGCACGGATTTACTAGCGGGAAATTTGCATGAGCAGTTCTTC | CASSRTDLLAGNLHEQFF
TRBJ1-5 | few | - | 13 | TRBV6-5 | TGTGCCAGCAGAATTGGACAGATCGGGCCCCAGCATTTT | CASRIGQIGPQHF
TRBJ2-2 | - | - | 12 | TRBV25-1 | TGTGCCAGCAGTGAATATAGCGGGGAGCTGTTTTTT | CASSEYSGELFF
TRBJ2-3 | few | TRBD2 | 14 | TRBV29-1 | TGCAGCGTTGGACTAGCGGGAGGCACAGATACGCAGTATTTT | CSVGLAGGTDTQYF
TRBJ2-1 | - | - | 14 | TRBV7-8 | TGTGCCAGCAGCTTAGGAGCGGACAGAAATGAGCAGTTCTTC | CASSLGADRNEQFF
TRBJ2-1 | - | TRBD2 | 16 | TRBV15 | TGTGCCACCAGCAGTTTGGAGACTAGCGATTACAATGAGCAGTTCTTC | CATSSLETSDYNEQFF
TRBJ2-6 | - | - | 14 | TRBV27 | TGTGCCAGCAGCCGGGGAACTGGGGCCAACGTCCTGACTTTC | CASSRGTGANVLTF
TRBJ1-1 | - | - | 12 | TRBV24-1 | TGTGCCACCAGTGTTGGGGGCACTGAAGCTTTCTTT | CATSVGGTEAFF
TRBJ2-3 | few | - | 15 | TRBV5-4 | TGTGCCAGCAGCCCATCGGGACCTAAGTCAGATACGCAGTATTTT | CASSPSGPKSDTQYF
TRBJ2-1 | - | TRBD2 | 16 | TRBV27 | TGTGCCAGCATCATAACCCTAGCGGGAGGCCACAATGAGCAGTTCTTC | CASIITLAGGHNEQFF
TRBJ1-5 | - | TRBD1 | 13 | TRBV3-1 | TGTGCCAGCAGCCCTCAGGGGGCTTTGCCCCAGCATTTT | CASSPQGALPQHF
TRBJ2-2 | - | TRBD2 | 17 | TRBV25-1 | TGTGCCAGCGCTGGGGGAGGGGCTTCGGTTAACACCGGGGAGCTGTTTTTT | CASAGGGASVNTGELFF